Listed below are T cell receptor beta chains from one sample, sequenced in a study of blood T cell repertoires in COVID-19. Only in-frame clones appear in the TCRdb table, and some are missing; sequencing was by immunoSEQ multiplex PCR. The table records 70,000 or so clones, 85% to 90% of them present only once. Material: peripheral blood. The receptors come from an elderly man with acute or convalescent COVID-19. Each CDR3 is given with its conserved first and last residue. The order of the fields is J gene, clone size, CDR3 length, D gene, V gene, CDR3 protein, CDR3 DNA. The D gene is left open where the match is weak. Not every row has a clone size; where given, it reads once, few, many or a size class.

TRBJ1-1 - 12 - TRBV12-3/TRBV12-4 CASSFGNTEAFF TGTGCCAGCAGTTTCGGGAACACTGAAGCTTTCTTT
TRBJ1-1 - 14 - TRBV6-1 CASSDKGLGTEAFF TGTGCCAGCAGTGATAAGGGGTTGGGGACTGAAGCTTTCTTT
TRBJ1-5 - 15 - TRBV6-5 CASSRPPETGSPQHF TGTGCCAGCAGCCGACCCCCCGAAACAGGGTCACCCCAGCATTTT
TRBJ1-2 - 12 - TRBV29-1 CSVSEGGYGYTF TGCAGCGTTTCCGAAGGGGGCTATGGCTACACCTTC
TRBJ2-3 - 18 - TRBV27 CASSLLGGQGTSTDTQYF TGTGCCAGCAGTTTATTGGGAGGCCAAGGGACTAGCACAGATACGCAGTATTTT
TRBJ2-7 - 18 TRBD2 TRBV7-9 CASSLEGLAGVIFYEQYF TGTGCCAGCAGCTTAGAAGGCCTAGCGGGAGTCATTTTCTACGAGCAGTACTTC
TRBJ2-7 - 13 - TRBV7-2 CASSSRDSYEQYF TGTGCCAGCAGCTCACGGGACTCCTACGAGCAGTACTTC
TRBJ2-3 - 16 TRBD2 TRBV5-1 CASSLDPAGGTDTQYF TGCGCCAGCAGCCTGGACCCCGCGGGGGGCACAGATACGCAGTATTTT
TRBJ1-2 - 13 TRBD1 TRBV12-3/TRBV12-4 CASRRQGGYGYTF TGTGCCAGCAGGCGACAGGGGGGTTACGGCTACACCTTC
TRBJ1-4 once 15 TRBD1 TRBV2 CASSRGDRVREKLFF TGTGCCAGCTCTCGGGGGGACAGGGTGCGTGAAAAACTGTTTTTT
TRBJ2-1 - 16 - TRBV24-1 CATSDPVGGAVNEQFF TGTGCCACCAGTGATCCGGTTGGGGGGGCGGTGAATGAGCAGTTCTTC
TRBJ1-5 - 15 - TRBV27 CASSLSYSRDQPQHF TGTGCCAGCAGTCTCTCCTACTCCAGGGATCAGCCCCAGCATTTT
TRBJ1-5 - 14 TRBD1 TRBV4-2 CASSLGGAGQPQHF TGTGCCAGCAGCCTAGGGGGCGCAGGTCAGCCCCAGCATTTT
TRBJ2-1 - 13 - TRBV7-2 CASSLQPGSEQFF TGTGCCAGCAGCTTACAACCGGGGAGTGAGCAGTTCTTC
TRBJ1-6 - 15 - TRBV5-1 CASSSWGDNNSPLHF TGCGCCAGCAGTTCCTGGGGGGATAATAATTCACCCCTCCACTTT
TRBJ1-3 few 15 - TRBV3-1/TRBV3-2 CASSHGLGTGNTIYF TGTGCCAGCAGCCACGGACTGGGGACTGGAAACACCATATATTTT
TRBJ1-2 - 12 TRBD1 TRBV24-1 CATGGGNYGYTF TGTGCCACAGGGGGCGGTAACTATGGCTACACCTTC